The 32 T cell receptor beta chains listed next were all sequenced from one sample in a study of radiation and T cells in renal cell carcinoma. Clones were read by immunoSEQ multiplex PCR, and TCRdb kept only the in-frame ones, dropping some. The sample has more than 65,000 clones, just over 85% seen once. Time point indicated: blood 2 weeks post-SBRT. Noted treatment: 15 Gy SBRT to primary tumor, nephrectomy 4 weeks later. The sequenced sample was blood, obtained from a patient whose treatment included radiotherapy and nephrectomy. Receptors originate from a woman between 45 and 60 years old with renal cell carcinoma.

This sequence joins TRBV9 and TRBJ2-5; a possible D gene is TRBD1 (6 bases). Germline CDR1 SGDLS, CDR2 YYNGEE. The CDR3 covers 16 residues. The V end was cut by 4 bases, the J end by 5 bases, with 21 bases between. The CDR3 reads CASSFRDTGPRETQYF. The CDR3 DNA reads TGTGCCAGCAGCTTCCGGGACACCGGACCCAGGGAGACCCAGTACTTC.

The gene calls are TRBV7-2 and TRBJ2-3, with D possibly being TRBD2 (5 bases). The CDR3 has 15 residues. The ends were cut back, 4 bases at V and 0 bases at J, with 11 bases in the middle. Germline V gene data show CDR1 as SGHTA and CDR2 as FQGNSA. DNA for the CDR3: TGTGCCAGCAGCTCCATTCGGGATAGCACAGATACGCAGTATTTT. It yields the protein CASSSIRDSTDTQYF.

CDR3 nucleotide sequence: TGTGCCAGCAGGACGGGTCGTGATGAAAAACTGTTTTTT. Protein: CASRTGRDEKLFF. This chain connects TRBV7-6 to TRBJ1-4; D is ambiguous. Germline V gene sequence: CDR1 SGHVS, CDR2 FNYEAQ. V shed 6 bases and J shed 6 bases, with 11 bases lying between them. The CDR3 spans 13 residues.

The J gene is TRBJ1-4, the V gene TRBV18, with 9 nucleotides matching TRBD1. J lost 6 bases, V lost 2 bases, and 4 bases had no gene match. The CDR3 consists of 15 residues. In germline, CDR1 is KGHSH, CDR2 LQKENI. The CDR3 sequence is CASSPVRTGDEKLFF. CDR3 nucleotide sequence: TGTGCCAGCTCACCAGTCCGGACAGGGGATGAAAAACTGTTTTTT.

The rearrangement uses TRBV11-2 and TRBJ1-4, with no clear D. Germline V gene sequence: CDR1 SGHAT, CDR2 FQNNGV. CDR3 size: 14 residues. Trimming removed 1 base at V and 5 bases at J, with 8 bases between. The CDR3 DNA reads TGTGCCAGCAGCTTAGGGACGGAGAATGAAAAACTGTTTTTT. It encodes CASSLGTENEKLFF.

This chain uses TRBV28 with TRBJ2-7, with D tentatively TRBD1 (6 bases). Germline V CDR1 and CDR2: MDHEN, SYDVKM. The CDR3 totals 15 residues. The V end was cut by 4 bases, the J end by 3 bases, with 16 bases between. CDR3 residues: CASSSQGSSLYEQYF. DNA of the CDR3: TGTGCCAGCAGTTCCCAGGGGTCCAGCCTCTACGAGCAGTACTTC.

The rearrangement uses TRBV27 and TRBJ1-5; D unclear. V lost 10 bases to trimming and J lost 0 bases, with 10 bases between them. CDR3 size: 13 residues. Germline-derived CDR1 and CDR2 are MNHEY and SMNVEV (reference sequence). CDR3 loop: CATKEHSNQPQHF. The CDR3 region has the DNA TGTGCCACTAAAGAGCATAGCAATCAGCCCCAGCATTTT.

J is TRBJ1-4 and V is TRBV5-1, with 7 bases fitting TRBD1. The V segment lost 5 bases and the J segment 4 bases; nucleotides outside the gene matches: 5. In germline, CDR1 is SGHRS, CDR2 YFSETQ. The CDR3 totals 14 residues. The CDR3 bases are TGCGCCAGCAGACAGGGACAGCTTAATGAAAAACTGTTTTTT. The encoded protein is CASRQGQLNEKLFF.

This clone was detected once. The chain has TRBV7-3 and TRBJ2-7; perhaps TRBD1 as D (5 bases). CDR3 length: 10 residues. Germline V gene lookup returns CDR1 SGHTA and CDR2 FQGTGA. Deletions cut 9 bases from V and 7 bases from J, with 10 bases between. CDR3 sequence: CASKGPEQYF. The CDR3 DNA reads TGTGCCAGTAAGGGGCCGGAGCAGTACTTC.

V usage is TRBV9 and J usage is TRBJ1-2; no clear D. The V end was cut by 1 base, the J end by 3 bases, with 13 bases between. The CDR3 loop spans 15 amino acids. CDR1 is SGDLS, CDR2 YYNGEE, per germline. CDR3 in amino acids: CASSVKVWGDYGYTF. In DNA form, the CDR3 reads TGTGCCAGCAGCGTAAAGGTGTGGGGTGACTATGGCTACACCTTC.

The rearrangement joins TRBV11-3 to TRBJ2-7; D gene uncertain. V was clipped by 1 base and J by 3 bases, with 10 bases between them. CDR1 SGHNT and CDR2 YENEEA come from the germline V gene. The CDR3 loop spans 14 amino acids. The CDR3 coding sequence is TGTGCCAGCAGCTTAGGAGACAACGACTACGAGCAGTACTTC. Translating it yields CASSLGDNDYEQYF.

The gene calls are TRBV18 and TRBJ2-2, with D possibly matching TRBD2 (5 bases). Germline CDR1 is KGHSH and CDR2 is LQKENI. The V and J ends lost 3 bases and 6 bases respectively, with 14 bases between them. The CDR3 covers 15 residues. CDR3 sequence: CASSPGAAAAGELFF. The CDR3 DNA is TGTGCCAGCTCACCCGGAGCGGCCGCGGCCGGGGAGCTGTTTTTT.

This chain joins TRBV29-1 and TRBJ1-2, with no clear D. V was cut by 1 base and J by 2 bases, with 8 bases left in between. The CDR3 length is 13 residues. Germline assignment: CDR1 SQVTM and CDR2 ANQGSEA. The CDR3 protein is CSVEGSRNYGYTF. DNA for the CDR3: TGCAGCGTTGAAGGAAGTCGGAACTATGGCTACACCTTC.

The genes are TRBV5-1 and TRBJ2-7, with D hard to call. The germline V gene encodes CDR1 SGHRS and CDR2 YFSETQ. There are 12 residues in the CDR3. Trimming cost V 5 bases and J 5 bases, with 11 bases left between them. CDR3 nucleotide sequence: TGCGCCAGCAGTTCAGATCTGGACGAGCAGTACTTC. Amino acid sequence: CASSSDLDEQYF.

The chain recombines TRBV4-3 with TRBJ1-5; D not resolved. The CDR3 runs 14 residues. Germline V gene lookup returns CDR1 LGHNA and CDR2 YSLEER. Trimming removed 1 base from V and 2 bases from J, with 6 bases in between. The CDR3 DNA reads TGCGCCAGCAGCCAAGTCGGGGGCAATCAGCCCCAGCATTTT. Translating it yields CASSQVGGNQPQHF.

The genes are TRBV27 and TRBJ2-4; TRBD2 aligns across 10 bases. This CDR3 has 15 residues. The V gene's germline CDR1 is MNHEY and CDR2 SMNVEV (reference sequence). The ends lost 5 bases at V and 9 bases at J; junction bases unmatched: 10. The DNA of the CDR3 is TGTGCCAGCAGTCCTGAGCGGGGGGGCCGATTCATTCAGTACTTC. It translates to CASSPERGGRFIQYF.

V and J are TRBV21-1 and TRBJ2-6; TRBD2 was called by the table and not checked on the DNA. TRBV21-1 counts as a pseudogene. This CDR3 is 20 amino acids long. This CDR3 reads CASSPRATSGRFSGANVLTF. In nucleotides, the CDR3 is TGTGCCAGCAGCCCTCGGGCCACTAGCGGGAGGTTCTCTGGGGCCAACGTCCTGACTTTC.

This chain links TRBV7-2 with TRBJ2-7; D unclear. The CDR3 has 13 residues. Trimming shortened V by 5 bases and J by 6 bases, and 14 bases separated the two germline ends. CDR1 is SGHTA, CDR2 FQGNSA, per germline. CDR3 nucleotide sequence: TGTGCCAGCAGCCCATCTCGACGTTTCGAGCAGTACTTC. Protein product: CASSPSRRFEQYF.

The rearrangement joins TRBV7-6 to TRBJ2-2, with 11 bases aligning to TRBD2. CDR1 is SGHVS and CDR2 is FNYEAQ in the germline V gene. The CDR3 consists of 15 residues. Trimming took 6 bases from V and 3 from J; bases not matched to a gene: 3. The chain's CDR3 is CASRPGLADTGELFF. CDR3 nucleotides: TGTGCCAGCAGACCGGGACTAGCGGACACCGGGGAGCTGTTTTTT.

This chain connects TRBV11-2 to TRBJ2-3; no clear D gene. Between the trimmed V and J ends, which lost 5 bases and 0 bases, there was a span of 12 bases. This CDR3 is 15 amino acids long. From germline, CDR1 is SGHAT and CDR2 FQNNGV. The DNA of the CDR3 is TGTGCCAGCAGCCCAAACCTTCGTAGCACAGATACGCAGTATTTT. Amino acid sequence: CASSPNLRSTDTQYF.

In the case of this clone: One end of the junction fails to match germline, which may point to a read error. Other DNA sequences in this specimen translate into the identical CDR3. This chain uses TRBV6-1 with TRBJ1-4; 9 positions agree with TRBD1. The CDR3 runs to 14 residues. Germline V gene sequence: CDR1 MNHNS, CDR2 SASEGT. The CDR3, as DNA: TGTGCCAGCAGTCCGGGACAGGGACATGAAAAGCTGTTTTTT. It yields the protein CASSPGQGHEKLFF.

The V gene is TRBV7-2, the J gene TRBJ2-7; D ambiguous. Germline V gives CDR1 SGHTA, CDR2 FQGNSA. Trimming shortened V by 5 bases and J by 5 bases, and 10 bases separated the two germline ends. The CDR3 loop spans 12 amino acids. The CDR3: CASSPLGNEQYF. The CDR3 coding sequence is TGTGCCAGCAGCCCCTTGGGGAACGAGCAGTACTTC.

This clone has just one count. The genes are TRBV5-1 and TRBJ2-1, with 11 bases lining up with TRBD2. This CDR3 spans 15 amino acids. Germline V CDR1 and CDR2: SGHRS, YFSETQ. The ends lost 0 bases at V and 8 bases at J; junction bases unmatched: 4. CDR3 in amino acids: CASSLETSGMHEQFF. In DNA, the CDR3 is TGCGCCAGCAGCTTGGAGACTAGCGGGATGCATGAGCAGTTCTTC.

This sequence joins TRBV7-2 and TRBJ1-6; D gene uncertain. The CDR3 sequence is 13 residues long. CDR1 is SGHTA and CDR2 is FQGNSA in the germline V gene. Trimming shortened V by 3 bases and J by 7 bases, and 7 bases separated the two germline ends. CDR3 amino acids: CASSFSRNSPLHF. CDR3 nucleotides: TGTGCCAGCAGCTTCTCACGAAATTCACCCCTCCACTTT.

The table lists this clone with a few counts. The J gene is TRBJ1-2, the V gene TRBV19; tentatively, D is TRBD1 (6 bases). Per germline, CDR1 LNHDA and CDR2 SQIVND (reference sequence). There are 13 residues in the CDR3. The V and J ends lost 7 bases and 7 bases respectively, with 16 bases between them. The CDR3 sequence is CASTRRGQRGYTF. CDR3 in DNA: TGTGCCAGTACCCGACGGGGGCAACGTGGCTACACCTTC.

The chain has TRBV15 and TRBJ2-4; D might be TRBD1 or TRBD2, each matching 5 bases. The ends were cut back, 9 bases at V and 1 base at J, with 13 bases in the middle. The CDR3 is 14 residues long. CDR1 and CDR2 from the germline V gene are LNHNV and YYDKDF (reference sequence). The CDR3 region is CATGTRMAKNIQYF. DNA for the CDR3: TGTGCCACGGGGACGCGCATGGCCAAAAACATTCAGTACTTC.

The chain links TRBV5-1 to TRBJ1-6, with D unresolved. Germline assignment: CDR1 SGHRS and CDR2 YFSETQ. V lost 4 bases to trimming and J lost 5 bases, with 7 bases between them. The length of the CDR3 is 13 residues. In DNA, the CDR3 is TGCGCCAGCAGCCCGCAGGATAATTCACCCCTCCACTTT. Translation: CASSPQDNSPLHF. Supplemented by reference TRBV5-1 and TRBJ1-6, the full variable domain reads KAGVTQTPRYLIKTRGQQVTLSCSPISGHRSVSWYQQTPGQGLQFLFEYFSETQRNKGNFPGRFSGRQFSNSRSEMNVSTLELGDSALYLCASSPQDNSPLHFGNGTRLTVT.

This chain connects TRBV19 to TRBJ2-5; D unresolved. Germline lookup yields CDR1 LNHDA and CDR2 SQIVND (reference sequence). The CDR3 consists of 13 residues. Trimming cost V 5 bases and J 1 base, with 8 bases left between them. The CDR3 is CASSEAFQETQYF. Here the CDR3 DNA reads TGTGCCAGTAGTGAGGCCTTCCAAGAGACCCAGTACTTC.

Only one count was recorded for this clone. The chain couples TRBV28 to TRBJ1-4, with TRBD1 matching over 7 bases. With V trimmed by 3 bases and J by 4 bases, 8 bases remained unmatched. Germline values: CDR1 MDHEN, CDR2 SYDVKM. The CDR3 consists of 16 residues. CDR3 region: CASSFDRDSVNEKLFF. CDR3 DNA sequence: TGTGCCAGCAGTTTTGACCGGGACAGCGTTAATGAAAAACTGTTTTTT.

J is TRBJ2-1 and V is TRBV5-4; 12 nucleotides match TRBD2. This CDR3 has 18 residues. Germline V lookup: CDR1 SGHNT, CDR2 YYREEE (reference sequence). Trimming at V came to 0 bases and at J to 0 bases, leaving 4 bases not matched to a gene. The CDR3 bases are TGTGCCAGCAGCTTGGGGACTAGCGGGGCTAGCTCCTACAATGAGCAGTTCTTC. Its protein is CASSLGTSGASSYNEQFF.

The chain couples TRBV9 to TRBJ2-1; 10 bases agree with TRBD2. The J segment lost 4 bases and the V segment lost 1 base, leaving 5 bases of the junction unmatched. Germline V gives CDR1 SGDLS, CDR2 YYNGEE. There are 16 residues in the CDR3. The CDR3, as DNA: TGTGCCAGCAGCGTAAGCGGGGGGGCCGGGTACAATGAGCAGTTCTTC. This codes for CASSVSGGAGYNEQFF.

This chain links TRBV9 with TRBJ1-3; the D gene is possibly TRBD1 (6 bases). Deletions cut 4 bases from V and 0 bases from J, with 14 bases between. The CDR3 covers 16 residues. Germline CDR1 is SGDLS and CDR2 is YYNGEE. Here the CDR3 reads CASSPPGDNSGNTIYF. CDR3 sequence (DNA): TGTGCCAGCAGCCCCCCAGGGGACAACTCTGGAAACACCATATATTTT.